These 2 T cell receptor beta chains were all obtained from the same sample, sequenced in a study of blood T cell repertoires in COVID-19. Here immunoSEQ multiplex PCR was the method, and the copy in TCRdb shows in-frame clones only, minus some. This sample has 270,000 or so clones; around 89% occur once, and the top ten carry roughly 4.8%. Sequencing used peripheral blood. The receptor set was obtained from a man aged 40-55 years with acute or convalescent COVID-19.

The rearrangement uses TRBV29-1 and TRBJ1-2; unclear D gene. The CDR3 has 11 residues. V lost 3 bases and J 4 bases, leaving 6 bases between the germline ends. Germline CDR1 and CDR2: SQVTM and ANQGSEA. This CDR3 is CSVESGYGYTF. The CDR3 DNA reads TGCAGCGTTGAGAGTGGCTATGGCTACACCTTC.

The CDR3 DNA reads as TGTGCCAGCAGTGGGGGACAGGGGAGAGCTGGGGCCAACGTCCTGACTTTC. Its translation is CASSGGQGRAGANVLTF. The chain carries TRBV25-1 and TRBJ2-6; 10 nucleotides agree with TRBD1. CDR1 is MGHDK and CDR2 is SYGVNS in the germline V gene. The ends lost 4 bases at V and 2 bases at J; junction bases unmatched: 5. The CDR3 is 17 residues long.